The subject of this entry is one T cell receptor beta chain. V was pared by 6 bases and J by 3 bases, with 11 bases between. The germline gives CDR1 MDHEN, CDR2 SYDVKM. This CDR3 region has 13 residues. Here immunoSEQ multiplex PCR was the method, and the copy in TCRdb shows in-frame clones only, minus some. Of under 250,000 clones listed, around 78% are singletons. This sample stems from a study of cytomegalovirus exposure and HLA in healthy donors. Background on the study: A later analysis reported the roughly 120 validation repertoires used the same platform as the 666 first-cohort repertoires.

This clonotype was sampled from a young woman in good health and CMV-seronegative. The chain combines TRBV28 with TRBJ1-1; no clear D. The sequenced sample consisted of PBMCs. The CDR3: CASSPLIDTEAFF. CDR3 nucleotides: TGTGCCAGCAGCCCCCTTATTGACACTGAAGCTTTCTTT.